This TCR beta chain was recorded in a study of siplizumab effects on memory and regulatory T cells. Overall study findings and caveats: Suppressive activity of Tregs proliferating in siplizumab cultures remained unconfirmed. The apparent diversity of naive T cells exceeded that of memory cells, and naive T cells seemed to make a major contribution to the alloresponse. Assignment to unstimulated subsets succeeded for only a minor fraction of the alloreactive clones. Mappable alloreactive CD4+ clones averaged about 70% Treg-derived with siplizumab versus under 30% in controls.

Sequencing was performed with immunoSEQ multiplex PCR; in TCRdb, only in-frame clones are kept and a portion is missing. The table includes 90,000 to 95,000 clones, 80% to 95% detected once. As regards this clone: The antigen remains unidentified.

CDR3 length equals 16 residues. The ends were cut back, 0 bases at V and 0 bases at J, with 8 bases in the middle. From germline, CDR1 is LGHNA and CDR2 YSLEER. The sequence derives from a human donor in good health. The genes are TRBV4-3 and TRBJ1-4; D gene ambiguous. Source material: CD8+ T cells sorted from blood. CDR3: CASSQDLSSTNEKLFF. The DNA for the CDR3 is TGCGCCAGCAGCCAAGATCTGAGCTCAACTAATGAAAAACTGTTTTTT.